A selection of T cell receptor beta chains follows, all from one sample in a study of regulatory T cells in long-lasting Graves disease. Using its own MiXCR run on the multiplex PCR reads, TCRdb lists one record per CDR3 protein. The table has hundreds of thousands of distinct CDR3 sequences, 16% seen once; the top ten hold 20% to 25%. These data were also reused for a study on T cells in Graves' hyperthyroidism and ophthalmopathy.

Sequenced material: peripheral blood mononuclear cells (PBMCs), taken at new diagnosis, from a patient treated with antithyroid drugs. These receptors were collected from a woman aged 35 to 59 with Graves disease. Both conserved end residues are part of each CDR3. D genes are given only for firm matches. Expanded clones get a size class; other rows say once, few or many, or leave the size out.

d_gene	v_gene	j_gene	abundance	CDR3nt	CDR3aa
-	TRBV19	TRBJ2-1	-	TGTGCCAGTAATCCCCAGGGGTACGGCAATGAGCAGTTCTTC	CASNPQGYGNEQFF
-	TRBV6-1	TRBJ2-1	many	TGTGCCAGCAGCTCCGTAGGGGGTGGGAATGAGCAGTTCTTC	CASSSVGGGNEQFF
TRBD1	TRBV20-1	TRBJ2-2	-	TGCAGTGCTAGGGACAGGGGAGGGTCGAACACCGGGGAGCTGTTTTTT	CSARDRGGSNTGELFF
-	TRBV3-1	TRBJ1-2	many	TGTGCCAGCAGCCAAGACCCAGGGACCTATGGCTACACCTTC	CASSQDPGTYGYTF
-	TRBV20-1	TRBJ1-5	many	TGCAGTGGGAGTGGGGATAGCAATCAGCCCCAGCATTTT	CSGSGDSNQPQHF
TRBD1	TRBV12-3/TRBV12-4	TRBJ2-5	many	TGTGCCAGCAGTTTCGGACAGGGGCGACAAGAGACCCAGTACTTC	CASSFGQGRQETQYF
-	TRBV11-2	TRBJ2-2	many	TGTGCCAGCAGCTTAGATTACGACCGCGGGGAGCTGTTTTTT	CASSLDYDRGELFF
-	TRBV6-1	TRBJ1-2	few	TGTGCCAGCAGTGACCCTCCTTTTCGTGGCTACACCTTC	CASSDPPFRGYTF
TRBD2	TRBV13	TRBJ2-5	many	TGTGCCAGCAGCTTTAGGCGGGGGACTTTGGAGACCCAGTACTTC	CASSFRRGTLETQYF
-	TRBV27	TRBJ1-5	many	TGTGCCAGCAGTCGGACGGAGGGAGAGGGCAATCAGCCCCAGCATTTT	CASSRTEGEGNQPQHF